This TCR beta chain emerged from a study of blood T cell repertoires in COVID-19. CDR1 and CDR2 (germline): SNHLY, FYNNEI. V lost 4 bases and J lost 0, with 7 bases in between. The CDR3 loop spans 14 amino acids. Assay used: immunoSEQ multiplex PCR; TCRdb lists only in-frame clones, some missing. The sample carries about 190,000 clones, around 84% recorded once. The V gene is TRBV2, the J gene TRBJ1-5; no definite D call. The sample consisted of PBMCs or T cells enriched from blood (not recorded which). The TCR originated in a woman aged 25 to 45 who had been exposed to COVID-19. For the CDR3, the DNA is TGTGCCAGCAGTGGGCAGTATAGCAATCAGCCCCAGCATTTT. Protein product: CASSGQYSNQPQHF.